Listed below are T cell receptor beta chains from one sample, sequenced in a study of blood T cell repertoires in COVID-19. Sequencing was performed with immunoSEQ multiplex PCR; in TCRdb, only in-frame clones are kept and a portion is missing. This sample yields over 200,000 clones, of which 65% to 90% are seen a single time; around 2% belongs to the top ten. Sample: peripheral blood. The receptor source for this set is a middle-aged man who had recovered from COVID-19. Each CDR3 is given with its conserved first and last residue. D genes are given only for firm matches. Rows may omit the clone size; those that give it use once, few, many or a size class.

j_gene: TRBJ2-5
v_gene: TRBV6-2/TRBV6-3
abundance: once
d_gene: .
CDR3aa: CASSTAPSGAPATRTQYF
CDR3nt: TGTGCCAGCAGTACAGCGCCAAGCGGAGCCCCAGCCACGAGGACCCAGTACTTC

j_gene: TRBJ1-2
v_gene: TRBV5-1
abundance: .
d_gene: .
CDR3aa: CASSLASGISYGYTF
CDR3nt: TGCGCCAGCAGCTTGGCCTCAGGGATCAGCTATGGCTACACCTTC

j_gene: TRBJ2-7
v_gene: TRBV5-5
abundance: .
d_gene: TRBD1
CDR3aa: CASSLWDRGYEQYF
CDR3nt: TGTGCCAGCAGCCTTTGGGACAGGGGCTACGAGCAGTACTTC

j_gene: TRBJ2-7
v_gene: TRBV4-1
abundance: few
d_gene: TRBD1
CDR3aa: CASSQDPPGTVLYEQYF
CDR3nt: TGCGCCAGCAGCCAAGATCCCCCCGGGACAGTGCTCTACGAGCAGTACTTC

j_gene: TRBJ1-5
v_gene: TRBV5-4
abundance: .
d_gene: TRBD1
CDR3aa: CASSSDRAQPQHF
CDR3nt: TGTGCCAGCAGCTCGGACAGGGCTCAGCCCCAGCATTTT

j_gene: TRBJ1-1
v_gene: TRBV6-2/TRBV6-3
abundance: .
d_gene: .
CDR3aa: CASSRVNTEAFF
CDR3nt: TGTGCCAGCAGTCGAGTTAACACTGAAGCTTTCTTT

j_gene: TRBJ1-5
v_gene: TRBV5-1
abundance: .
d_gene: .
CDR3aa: CASSTGTRNQPQHF
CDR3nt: TGCGCCAGCAGCACCGGGACACGCAATCAGCCCCAGCATTTT

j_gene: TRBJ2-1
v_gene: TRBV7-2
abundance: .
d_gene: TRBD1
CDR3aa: CASSLQGGSYNEQFF
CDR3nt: TGTGCCAGCAGCCTACAGGGGGGCTCCTACAATGAGCAGTTCTTC

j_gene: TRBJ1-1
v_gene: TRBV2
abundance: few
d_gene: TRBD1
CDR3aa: CASSIGTATEAFF
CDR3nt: TGTGCCAGCAGTATTGGGACAGCCACTGAAGCTTTCTTT

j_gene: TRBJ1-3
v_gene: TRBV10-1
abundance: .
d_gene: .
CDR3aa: CASVRQAADTIYF
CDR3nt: TGCGCCAGCGTTAGACAGGCCGCGGACACCATATATTTT

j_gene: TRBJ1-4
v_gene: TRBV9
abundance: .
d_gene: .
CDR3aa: CASSVGIWAAEKLFF
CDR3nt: TGTGCCAGCAGCGTAGGGATATGGGCCGCAGAAAAACTGTTTTTT

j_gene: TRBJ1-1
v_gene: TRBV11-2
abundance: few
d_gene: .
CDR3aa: CASSLRRGTEAFF
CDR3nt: TGTGCCAGCAGCCTCCGGCGAGGGACTGAAGCTTTCTTT

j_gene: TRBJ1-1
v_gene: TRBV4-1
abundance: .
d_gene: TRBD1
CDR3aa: CASSHDRAAEAFF
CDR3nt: TGCGCCAGCAGCCACGACAGGGCCGCTGAAGCTTTCTTT

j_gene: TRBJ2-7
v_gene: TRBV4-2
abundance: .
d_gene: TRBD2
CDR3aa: CASSQGRGGSYEQYF
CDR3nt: TGTGCCAGCAGCCAAGGACGGGGGGGCTCCTACGAGCAGTACTTC

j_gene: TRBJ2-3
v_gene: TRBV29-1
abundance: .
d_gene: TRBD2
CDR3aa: CSSETSGVTDTQYF
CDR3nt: TGCAGCTCTGAGACTAGCGGGGTCACAGATACGCAGTATTTT

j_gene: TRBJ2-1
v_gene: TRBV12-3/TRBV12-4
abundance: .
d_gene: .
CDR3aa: CASSPGSAFGQFF
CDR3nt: TGTGCCAGCAGCCCAGGATCCGCGTTTGGGCAGTTCTTC

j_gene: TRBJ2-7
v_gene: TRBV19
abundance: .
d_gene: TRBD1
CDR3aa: CASSPLPGTGNSYEQYF
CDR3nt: TGTGCCAGTAGTCCACTCCCCGGGACAGGAAACTCCTACGAGCAGTACTTC

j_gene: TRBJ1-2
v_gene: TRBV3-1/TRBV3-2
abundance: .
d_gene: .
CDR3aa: CASSHRDGYTF
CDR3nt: TGTGCCAGCAGTCACAGGGATGGCTACACCTTC

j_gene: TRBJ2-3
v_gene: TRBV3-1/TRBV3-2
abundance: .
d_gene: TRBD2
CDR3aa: CASSQENGSGGAVEDTQYF
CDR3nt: TGTGCCAGCAGCCAAGAAAATGGTAGCGGGGGGGCCGTGGAAGATACGCAGTATTTT

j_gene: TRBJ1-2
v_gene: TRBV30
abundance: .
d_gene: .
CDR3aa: CAWSGGGGYTF
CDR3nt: TGTGCCTGGAGTGGAGGCGGGGGCTACACCTTC

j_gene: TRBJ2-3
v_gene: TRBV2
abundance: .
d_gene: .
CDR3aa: CASRIGQGITDTQYF
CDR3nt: TGTGCCAGCAGGATAGGCCAGGGTATAACAGATACGCAGTATTTT

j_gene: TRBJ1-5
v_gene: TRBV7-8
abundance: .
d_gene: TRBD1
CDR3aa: CASSLARTGHQPQHF
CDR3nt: TGTGCCAGCAGCTTAGCGAGGACAGGGCATCAGCCCCAGCATTTT

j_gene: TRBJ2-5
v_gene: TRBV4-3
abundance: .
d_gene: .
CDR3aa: CATSRREKETQYF
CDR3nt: TGCGCCACTAGCCGGAGGGAGAAAGAGACCCAGTACTTC

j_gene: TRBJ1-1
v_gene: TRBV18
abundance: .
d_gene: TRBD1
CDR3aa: CASSPQTGGSTEAFF
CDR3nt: TGTGCCAGCTCACCTCAGACAGGGGGTAGCACTGAAGCTTTCTTT

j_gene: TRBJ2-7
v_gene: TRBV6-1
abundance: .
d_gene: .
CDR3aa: CASSEWDGSSYEQYF
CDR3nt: TGTGCCAGCAGTGAATGGGACGGGAGCTCCTACGAGCAGTACTTC

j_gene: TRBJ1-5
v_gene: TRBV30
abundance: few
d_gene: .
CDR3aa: CAWSETGRGQPQHF
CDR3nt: TGTGCCTGGAGTGAAACAGGGAGGGGTCAGCCCCAGCATTTT

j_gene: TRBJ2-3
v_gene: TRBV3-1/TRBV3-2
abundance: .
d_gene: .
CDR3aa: CASSQEQGFDTQYF
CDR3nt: TGTGCCAGCAGCCAAGAGCAGGGTTTTGATACGCAGTATTTT

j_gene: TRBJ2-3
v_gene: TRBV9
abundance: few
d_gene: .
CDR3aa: CASSVEQGRTDTQYF
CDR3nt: TGTGCCAGCAGCGTAGAACAGGGCAGAACAGATACGCAGTATTTT

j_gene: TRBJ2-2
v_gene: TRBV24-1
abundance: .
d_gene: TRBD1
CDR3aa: CATRGTGGTGELFF
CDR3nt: TGTGCCACCAGAGGGACAGGGGGCACCGGGGAGCTGTTTTTT